The 20 T cell receptor beta chains reported below all come from one sample, sequenced in a study of glioma-infiltrating T cells after dendritic cell vaccination. Repertoires were generated with immunoSEQ multiplex PCR, while TCRdb's copy carries only in-frame clones and drops some. The sample has approximately 60,000 clones, around nine tenths seen once. The time point was: after dendritic cell vaccination, including at tumor progression/relapse. This sample comprised blood, obtained after dendritic cell vaccination. The source of these receptors is a human donor with glioblastoma.

The chain combines TRBV19 with TRBJ1-2; perhaps TRBD1 as D (6 bases). V was trimmed by 6 bases and J by 7 bases, leaving 15 bases between them. This CDR3 has 13 residues. The V gene's germline CDR1 is LNHDA and CDR2 SQIVND (reference sequence). The CDR3 DNA reads as TGTGCCAGTAGACACAGGGTTCAAGGTGGCTACACCTTC. Protein: CASRHRVQGGYTF. Full variable domain (outside the CDR3, taken from reference TRBV19 and TRBJ1-2): DGGITQSPKYLFRKEGQNVTLSCEQNLNHDAMYWYRQDPGQGLRLIYYSQIVNDFQKGDIAEGYSVSREKKESFPLTVTSAQKNPTAFYLCASRHRVQGGYTFGSGTRLTVV.

The V gene is TRBV4-1, the J gene TRBJ1-5; 9 nucleotides match TRBD1. Germline V gives CDR1 MGHRA, CDR2 YSYEKL. CDR3 size: 16 residues. Trimming cost V 4 bases and J 1 base; bases outside gene matches: 5. Written as DNA, the CDR3 is TGCGCCAGCAGCCCCAGACAGGGGGAAAGCAATCAGCCCCAGCATTTT. It specifies CASSPRQGESNQPQHF.

With respect to this clone: Compared with germline, one end of the junction differs, possibly owing to a read error. This rearrangement joins TRBV7-7 to TRBJ2-5; maybe TRBD1 (7 bases). CDR1 is SSHAT and CDR2 is FNYEAQ in the germline V gene (reference sequence). The CDR3 totals 15 residues. The CDR3 nucleotides are TGTGCTAGCAGTCGCGACCCAGGGGGGCGAGAGACCCAGTACTTC. This translates into CASSRDPGGRETQYF. Full variable domain (remainder filled in from reference TRBV7-7 and TRBJ2-5): GAGVSQSPRYKVTKRGQDVTLRCDPISSHATLYWYQQALGQGPEFLTYFNYEAQPDKSGLPSDRFSAERPEGSISTLTIQRTEQRDSAMYRCASSRDPGGRETQYFGPGTRLLVL.

The chain uses TRBV6-1 and TRBJ2-3, with 11 positions matching TRBD1. CDR3 length equals 15 residues. Germline V gene lookup returns CDR1 MNHNS and CDR2 SASEGT. The junction had 3 bases not matched to a gene; V was cut back by 5 bases and J by 2 bases. The CDR3 loop is CASSTGQGATDTQYF. The CDR3 nucleotides read TGTGCCAGCAGTACTGGACAGGGGGCCACAGATACGCAGTATTTT.

The chain carries TRBV6-5 and TRBJ2-7; a weak D match, TRBD1 (5 bases). Trimming removed 4 bases from V and 2 bases from J, with 12 bases in between. This CDR3 has 14 residues. Germline V gene data show CDR1 as MNHEY and CDR2 as SVGAGI. CDR3 amino acids: CASSFSRVAYEQYF. CDR3 in DNA: TGTGCCAGCAGTTTCTCCAGGGTTGCCTACGAGCAGTACTTC.

The chain has TRBV25-1 and TRBJ1-1, with D possibly matching TRBD1 (5 bases). Trimming left V 2 bases short and J 4 bases short, with 11 bases between. The CDR3 extends over 14 amino acids. Germline V CDR1 and CDR2: MGHDK, SYGVNS. The CDR3, as DNA: TGTGCCAGCAGTGAAGCGGGGGGGGGCACTGAAGCTTTCTTT. This encodes CASSEAGGGTEAFF.

V gene TRBV25-1 combines with J gene TRBJ1-1; 11 nucleotides agree with TRBD1. V was clipped by 8 bases and J by 5 bases; unmatched bases: 10. The CDR3 extends over 15 amino acids. From germline, CDR1 is MGHDK and CDR2 SYGVNS. The CDR3 nucleotides are TGTGCCAGCCCGGATCCCGGGACAGGGGGGACTGAAGCTTTCTTT. It encodes CASPDPGTGGTEAFF.

The chain combines TRBV7-2 with TRBJ1-1; TRBD1 might be the D (5 bases). Germline CDR1 SGHTA, CDR2 FQGNSA. The CDR3 runs 15 residues. The V end was cut by 1 base, the J end by 0 bases, with 9 bases between. CDR3: CASSLDGGMNTEAFF. CDR3 coding DNA: TGTGCCAGCAGCTTAGATGGGGGGATGAACACTGAAGCTTTCTTT.

This chain uses TRBV30 with TRBJ2-7; weak D call: TRBD2 (5 bases). CDR1 is GTSNPN and CDR2 is SVGIG in the germline V gene (reference sequence). The V end was cut by 5 bases, the J end by 6 bases, with 14 bases between. This CDR3 is 12 amino acids long. The CDR3 region is CAWGEIGVEQYF. CDR3 nucleotides: TGTGCCTGGGGGGAGATCGGGGTCGAGCAGTACTTC.

This chain links TRBV19 with TRBJ2-1; D call uncertain. Germline-derived CDR1 and CDR2 are LNHDA and SQIVND (reference sequence). V was shortened by 6 bases and J by 3 bases, with 18 bases between the two germline ends. The CDR3 is 16 residues long. CDR3 nucleotides: TGTGCCAGTAGCACAGATCATCTGGTATACTACAATGAGCAGTTCTTC. Residues: CASSTDHLVYYNEQFF.

The chain links TRBV6-6 to TRBJ1-1, with 8 bases aligning to TRBD1. Germline V lookup: CDR1 MNHNY, CDR2 SVGAGI (reference sequence). The junction had 6 bases not matched to a gene; V was cut back by 7 bases and J by 5 bases. The length of the CDR3 is 13 residues. CDR3 in amino acids: CASTAGTGTEAFF. In DNA, the CDR3 is TGTGCCAGCACCGCCGGGACAGGAACTGAAGCTTTCTTT.

This clone is a singleton in its sample. This chain uses TRBV5-4 with TRBJ1-1; D possibly corresponds to TRBD1 (6 bases). Germline V CDR1 and CDR2: SGHNT, YYREEE (reference sequence). Trimming left V 4 bases short and J 3 bases short, with 19 bases between. The CDR3 has 16 amino acids. In DNA form, the CDR3 reads TGTGCCAGCAGCCCCGGCCGGCAGGGGAGACACACTGAAGCTTTCTTT. Protein product: CASSPGRQGRHTEAFF.

A few counts support this clone. This chain connects TRBV28 to TRBJ1-4; unclear D gene. The CDR3 has 13 amino acids. V shed 5 bases and J shed 8 bases, with 12 bases lying between them. Per the germline V gene, CDR1 is MDHEN and CDR2 is SYDVKM. CDR3 DNA sequence: TGTGCCAGCAGTCCATTAAAGGAGGAAAAACTGTTTTTT. This encodes CASSPLKEEKLFF. Full variable domain (missing parts from reference TRBV28 and TRBJ1-4): DVKVTQSSRYLVKRTGEKVFLECVQDMDHENMFWYRQDPGLGLRLIYFSYDVKMKEKGDIPEGYSVSREKKERFSLILESASTNQTSMYLCASSPLKEEKLFFGSGTQLSVL.

CDR3 region: CASSIYPGSYEQYF. CDR3 nucleotides: TGTGCCAGCAGCATCTACCCAGGGTCGTACGAGCAGTACTTC. The chain combines TRBV7-2 with TRBJ2-5; tentatively, D is TRBD1 (5 bases). TRBJ2-7 matches the DNA end more closely, so the J call is doubtful. The CDR3 sequence is 14 residues long. The germline V gene has CDR1 SGHTA and CDR2 FQGNSA.

The rearrangement joins TRBV5-1 to TRBJ1-5; tentative D call: TRBD1 (5 bases). V was trimmed by 0 bases and J by 6 bases, leaving 16 bases between them. The CDR3 covers 16 residues. Per the germline V gene, CDR1 is SGHRS and CDR2 is YFSETQ. In DNA form, the CDR3 reads TGCGCCAGCAGCTTGGGTTCTCAGGGAACAGGTCAGCCCCAGCATTTT. The encoded protein is CASSLGSQGTGQPQHF.

The DNA for the CDR3 is TGCGCCAGCAGTGGAGATCCTGGAAACACCATATATTTT. This sequence encodes CASSGDPGNTIYF. This chain links TRBV5-1 with TRBJ1-3; no reliable D call. This CDR3 contains 13 residues. In germline, CDR1 is SGHRS, CDR2 YFSETQ. Trimming removed 5 bases at V and 2 bases at J, with 8 bases between.

The sample holds a few counts of this clone. The V call is TRBV4-2, the J call TRBJ2-2; 14 nucleotides line up with TRBD2. CDR3 length equals 16 residues. In germline, CDR1 is LGHNA, CDR2 YNFKEQ. Losses at the gene ends were 4 bases for V and 6 bases for J; bases not matched to a gene: 4. CDR3 sequence (DNA): TGTGCCAGCAGCCCGACTAGCGGGGGGGCCGCCGGGGAGCTGTTTTTT. Protein product: CASSPTSGGAAGELFF.

The V and J genes are TRBV9 and TRBJ1-4; TRBD1 is a possible D gene (5 bases). V was trimmed by 2 bases and J by 8 bases, leaving 16 bases between them. CDR3 size: 15 residues. Germline V CDR1 and CDR2: SGDLS, YYNGEE. The CDR3 nucleotides read TGTGCCAGCAGCGTGTCCCTCGGGGGAGCGGAAAAACTGTTTTTT. Its translation is CASSVSLGGAEKLFF.

The chain carries TRBV11-2 and TRBJ2-2, with 7 bases lining up with TRBD1. J was trimmed by 7 bases and V by 0 bases; bases with no gene match: 2. Germline lookup yields CDR1 SGHAT and CDR2 FQNNGV. This CDR3 region has 14 residues. The CDR3 region is CASSLDRGSGELFF. In nucleotides, the CDR3 is TGTGCCAGCAGCTTAGACAGGGGGAGCGGGGAGCTGTTTTTT.

The rearrangement links TRBV9 to TRBJ1-2; possible D gene TRBD1, 6 bases. Deletions cut 0 bases from V and 7 bases from J, with 7 bases between. Germline-derived CDR1 and CDR2 are SGDLS and YYNGEE. This CDR3 contains 12 residues. The CDR3 protein is CASSVGGGGYTF. The CDR3 DNA reads TGTGCCAGCAGCGTAGGAGGGGGTGGCTACACCTTC.